This TCR beta chain is drawn from a study of blood T cell repertoires in COVID-19. At the level of the study: Nucleic acid was either cDNA or gDNA, and it came from T cells, B-cell-depleted T cells, or PBMCs.

V was pared by 4 bases and J by 4 bases, with 7 bases of the junction left unmatched. The CDR3 length is 14 residues. Germline V gene data show CDR1 as SQVTM and CDR2 as ANQGSEA. Profiling relied on immunoSEQ multiplex PCR, and the TCRdb table lists in-frame clones only, not all of them. The repertoire includes about 300,000 clones, about 84% of them detected once, and about 1.6% sits in the top ten. This sequence originates from a woman aged 45-65 years with acute or convalescent COVID-19. The V call is TRBV29-1, the J call TRBJ1-1; 9 bases agree with TRBD1. Sequencing was performed on peripheral blood. In nucleotides, the CDR3 is TGCAGCGTTGGTGGAGGACAGGGGCTCACTGAAGCTTTCTTT. Protein: CSVGGGQGLTEAFF.